The 3 T cell receptor beta chains reported below all come from one sample, sequenced in a study of cytomegalovirus exposure and HLA in healthy donors. PCR involved 60 Vbeta and 13 Jbeta primers. TCRdb keeps only in-frame clones here, not all; method: immunoSEQ multiplex PCR. The sample includes 29,000 or so clones, less than 70% of them seen just once. Sequences were obtained from PBMCs. The receptor set was obtained from a male donor in good health and CMV-seropositive.

This clone was recorded a few times. The CDR3 DNA is TGTGCCACCAGCGGCGTTGCGGATAAGGACACTGAAGCTTTCTTT. Protein sequence: CATSGVADKDTEAFF. V is TRBV15 and J is TRBJ1-1; D not certain. V lost 5 bases and J 3 bases, leaving 16 bases between the germline ends. The CDR3 has 15 amino acids. In germline, CDR1 is LNHNV, CDR2 YYDKDF (reference sequence).

The chain is built from TRBV6-1 and TRBJ1-1; TRBD1 matches at 8 bases. Per germline, CDR1 MNHNS and CDR2 SASEGT. The junction had 6 bases not matched to a gene; V was cut back by 4 bases and J by 2 bases. CDR3 length equals 15 residues. In DNA, the CDR3 is TGTGCCAGCAGTGGGGGACAGGACCCAAACACTGAAGCTTTCTTT. Translating it yields CASSGGQDPNTEAFF.

The chain uses TRBV6-1 and TRBJ2-4; 10 bases are a match to TRBD2. CDR1 MNHNS and CDR2 SASEGT come from the germline V gene. CDR3 length: 15 amino acids. The V and J ends lost 3 bases and 4 bases, in that order; junction bases with no gene match: 3. CDR3 region: CASSEPSGSKNIQYF. In DNA form, the CDR3 reads TGTGCCAGCAGTGAGCCTAGCGGGAGTAAAAACATTCAGTACTTC.